The 20 T cell receptor beta chains presented below share a single source sample, sequenced in a study of blood T cell repertoires in COVID-19. Generated by immunoSEQ multiplex PCR, the TCRdb table keeps only in-frame clones and is missing some. The data show 300,000 to 400,000 clones, roughly 88% seen once. What was sequenced was peripheral blood. The receptors stem from a woman aged 45-65 years with active or convalescent COVID-19.

This clone was found a few times. This chain joins TRBV7-2 and TRBJ1-1, with D perhaps TRBD1 (6 bases). There are 13 residues in the CDR3. The germline V gene encodes CDR1 SGHTA and CDR2 FQGNSA. Trimming shortened V by 2 bases and J by 7 bases, and 11 bases separated the two germline ends. The CDR3 DNA is TGTGCCAGCAGCTTAAGTGGACAGCTTGAAGCTTTCTTT. This encodes CASSLSGQLEAFF.

V and J are TRBV29-1 and TRBJ1-2, with 9 bases fitting TRBD1. V lost 6 bases, J lost 4 bases, and 9 bases stayed unmatched. The V gene's germline CDR1 is SQVTM and CDR2 ANQGSEA. The CDR3 runs to 14 residues. This CDR3 is CSVETGGRSYGYTF. The CDR3, as DNA: TGCAGCGTAGAGACAGGGGGACGTTCCTATGGCTACACCTTC.

J is TRBJ2-2 and V is TRBV3-1 (or the pseudogene TRBV3-2), with D perhaps matching TRBD2 (5 bases). V dropped 6 bases and J dropped 2 bases, with 16 bases sitting between them. From germline, CDR1 is LGHDT and CDR2 YNNKEL (reference sequence). This CDR3 has 16 residues. The CDR3 nucleotides are TGTGCCAGCAGGGTACAGCGGCCTGCAAACACCGGGGAGCTGTTTTTT. Its protein is CASRVQRPANTGELFF.

This clone came up once. This chain joins TRBV18 and TRBJ2-1; D uncertain. The CDR3 totals 14 residues. Germline-derived CDR1 and CDR2 are KGHSH and LQKENI. The ends were cut back, 4 bases at V and 6 bases at J, with 13 bases in the middle. This CDR3 reads CASSRGRSFNEQFF. The CDR3 coding sequence is TGTGCCAGCTCACGCGGAAGAAGCTTCAATGAGCAGTTCTTC. The entire variable domain, with the rest obtained from reference TRBV18 and TRBJ2-1, is as follows: NAGVMQNPRHLVRRRGQEARLRCSPMKGHSHVYWYRQLPEEGLKFMVYLQKENIIDESGMPKERFSAEFPKEGPSILRIQQVVRGDSAAYFCASSRGRSFNEQFFGPGTRLTVL.

The genes are TRBV10-3 and TRBJ2-7; 7 nucleotides align to TRBD1. This CDR3 region has 14 residues. Losses at the gene ends were 6 bases for V and 0 bases for J; bases not matched to a gene: 5. Germline CDR1 reads ENHRY; CDR2 reads SYGVKD. The CDR3: CAISDRDSSYEQYF. CDR3 DNA: TGTGCCATCAGCGACCGGGACAGCTCCTACGAGCAGTACTTC.

The chain couples TRBV10-3 to TRBJ1-5; TRBD1 aligns across 8 bases. This CDR3 is 14 amino acids long. The V gene end was trimmed by 5 bases and the J gene end by 5 bases; junction bases not matched to a gene: 5. Germline V gene lookup returns CDR1 ENHRY and CDR2 SYGVKD. CDR3: CAISLDREDQPQHF. The CDR3, as DNA: TGTGCCATCAGTTTGGACAGGGAGGATCAGCCCCAGCATTTT.

This clone has a single count. V and J are TRBV6-2 or TRBV6-3 and TRBJ1-5; no clear D. Deletions cut 6 bases from V and 2 bases from J, with 17 bases between. Germline values: CDR1 MNHEY, CDR2 SVGEGT. The CDR3 consists of 16 residues. In DNA form, the CDR3 reads TGTGCCAGCAGCCGCCCCGGCGGGGTTGGCAATCAGCCCCAGCATTTT. Its translation is CASSRPGGVGNQPQHF.

The gene calls are TRBV13 and TRBJ2-2; 8 bases map to TRBD1. CDR3 size: 16 residues. Germline CDR1 is PRHDT and CDR2 is FYEKMQ (reference sequence). With V trimmed by 5 bases and J by 1 base, 6 bases remained unmatched. The CDR3 region has the DNA TGTGCCAGCAGCCCCCGACAGGGGCGGAACACCGGGGAGCTGTTTTTT. As protein: CASSPRQGRNTGELFF.

The rearrangement joins TRBV9 to TRBJ2-5; 7 nucleotides match TRBD2. This CDR3 comprises 15 residues. From germline, CDR1 is SGDLS and CDR2 YYNGEE. Unmatched junction bases numbered 6, after V lost 0 bases and J lost 4 bases. CDR3 amino acids: CASSVETSEGETQYF. In DNA, the CDR3 is TGTGCCAGCAGCGTAGAAACTAGCGAGGGAGAGACCCAGTACTTC. Variable domain in full (rest from reference TRBV9 and TRBJ2-5): DSGVTQTPKHLITATGQRVTLRCSPRSGDLSVYWYQQSLDQGLQFLIQYYNGEERAKGNILERFSAQQFPDLHSELNLSSLELGDSALYFCASSVETSEGETQYFGPGTRLLVL.

The sample holds a few counts of this clone. V gene TRBV30 combines with J gene TRBJ1-1; no firm D call. The V and J ends lost 4 bases and 1 base respectively, with 4 bases between them. The CDR3 covers 11 residues. Germline V gives CDR1 GTSNPN, CDR2 SVGIG (reference sequence). The CDR3 nucleotides are TGTGCCTGGACTACGAACACTGAAGCTTTCTTT. Its translation is CAWTTNTEAFF.

The gene calls are TRBV7-9 and TRBJ2-1; 7 nucleotides line up with TRBD1. J was trimmed by 3 bases and V by 5 bases; bases with no gene match: 13. The CDR3 covers 17 residues. Germline assignment: CDR1 SEHNR and CDR2 FQNEAQ (reference sequence). The CDR3 DNA reads as TGTGCCAGCAGCCAAGGGGGAACGGACAGGAACTACAATGAGCAGTTCTTC. Amino acid sequence: CASSQGGTDRNYNEQFF. Filled out from reference TRBV7-9 and TRBJ2-1, the complete variable domain reads DTGVSQNPRHKITKRGQNVTFRCDPISEHNRLYWYRQTLGQGPEFLTYFQNEAQLEKSRLLSDRFSAERPKGSFSTLEIQRTEQGDSAMYLCASSQGGTDRNYNEQFFGPGTRLTVL.

This chain joins TRBV19 and TRBJ2-5; TRBD2 is a possible D gene (6 bases). Trimming took 5 bases from V and 0 from J, leaving 7 bases between them. Germline-derived CDR1 and CDR2 are LNHDA and SQIVND (reference sequence). This CDR3 region has 13 residues. The CDR3 DNA follows: TGTGCCAGTAGTCGGGACTACCAAGAGACCCAGTACTTC. Translation gives CASSRDYQETQYF.

The chain joins TRBV11-2 to TRBJ2-2; maybe TRBD1 (5 bases). V lost 4 bases and J 5 bases, leaving 11 bases between the germline ends. CDR3 length: 14 amino acids. From germline, CDR1 is SGHAT and CDR2 FQNNGV. The CDR3 region has the DNA TGTGCCAGCAGCTCCGGACAACATACCGGGGAGCTGTTTTTT. This codes for CASSSGQHTGELFF.

The chain carries TRBV7-2 and TRBJ1-2; 9 nucleotides agree with TRBD1. The CDR3 sequence is 16 residues long. The J segment lost 8 bases and the V segment lost 1 base, leaving 11 bases of the junction unmatched. From germline, CDR1 is SGHTA and CDR2 FQGNSA. The CDR3 protein is CASSLVPGQGFKGYTF. The DNA of the CDR3 is TGTGCCAGCAGCTTAGTCCCGGGACAGGGATTTAAAGGCTACACCTTC.

This sequence joins TRBV19 and TRBJ1-2; D remains ambiguous. This CDR3 comprises 14 residues. Germline loops: CDR1 LNHDA, CDR2 SQIVND (reference sequence). Trimming removed 5 bases at V and 0 bases at J, with 10 bases between. The DNA of the CDR3 is TGTGCCAGTAGTGAGGGTATAGCTAACTATGGCTACACCTTC. It specifies CASSEGIANYGYTF.

The rearrangement links TRBV6-2 or TRBV6-3 to TRBJ1-5; TRBD1 is a possible D gene (5 bases). Trimming left V 2 bases short and J 0 bases short, with 11 bases between. The CDR3 is 16 amino acids. In germline, CDR1 is MNHEY, CDR2 SVGEGT. CDR3 in amino acids: CASSYGASYSNQPQHF. In DNA, the CDR3 is TGTGCCAGCAGTTACGGGGCCAGCTATAGCAATCAGCCCCAGCATTTT.

The CDR3 spells CAWAKRADEAFF. The CDR3 coding sequence is TGTGCCTGGGCGAAGCGGGCAGATGAAGCTTTCTTT. The chain couples TRBV30 to TRBJ1-1; no clear D gene. Trimming stripped 5 bases from V and 7 bases from J, with 14 bases between. This CDR3 contains 12 residues. Germline CDR1 GTSNPN, CDR2 SVGIG (reference sequence).

The chain has TRBV3-1 (or the pseudogene TRBV3-2) and TRBJ1-5, with D perhaps TRBD1 (5 bases). Trimming took 9 bases from V and 3 from J, leaving 24 bases between them. This CDR3 spans 17 amino acids. Per the germline V gene, CDR1 is LGHDT and CDR2 is YNNKEL (reference sequence). CDR3 sequence (DNA): TGTGCCAGAACCGGTCCCGGGTTGCAGGGTATCAATCAGCCCCAGCATTTT. Its protein is CARTGPGLQGINQPQHF.

J is TRBJ2-5 and V is TRBV29-1, with 11 bases that match TRBD1. The CDR3 contains 15 residues. The V and J ends lost 4 bases and 4 bases, in that order; junction bases with no gene match: 8. CDR1 and CDR2 (germline): SQVTM, ANQGSEA. CDR3 in DNA: TGCAGCGTTGGCAGGGGACAGGGGGGGAGAGAGACCCAGTACTTC. Its protein product is CSVGRGQGGRETQYF.

V usage is TRBV10-3 and J usage is TRBJ1-5; no definite D call. Germline loops: CDR1 ENHRY, CDR2 SYGVKD. V lost 0 bases, J lost 4 bases, and 7 bases lay in between. This CDR3 region has 14 residues. The CDR3 nucleotides are TGTGCCATCAGTGAGTCGGGCCTGAATCAGCCCCAGCATTTT. The encoded protein is CAISESGLNQPQHF.